A single T cell receptor beta chain is shown here with its context. The data belong to a study of blood T cell repertoires in COVID-19. Study-wide context: Material from acute and convalescent COVID-19 was sourced from the United States, Italy and Spain. PBMCs, B-cell-depleted T cells, or T cells were the source of the cDNA or gDNA that made up the material.

V gave up 4 bases and J gave up 6 bases, with 13 bases separating them. The germline V gene has CDR1 GTSNPN and CDR2 SVGIG (reference sequence). This CDR3 comprises 13 residues. Study processing details: Amplification with reference gene primers provided the estimates of nucleated cell counts. The assay was immunoSEQ multiplex PCR, and TCRdb's table has in-frame clones only and misses some. D and trimming come from the DNA, and the V and J calls and clone size come from that table. The top ten hold approximately 2% of the sample, which has approximately 97,000 clones, around 90% seen once. One Seattle source followed patients from active infection through their disease course.

Sequenced sample: peripheral blood. This TCR came from a man aged 50-59 years with COVID-19, enrolled during active disease. V and J are TRBV30 and TRBJ2-1; D is ambiguous. CDR3: CAWTIDRLNEQFF. Here the CDR3 DNA reads TGTGCCTGGACTATTGATAGACTCAATGAGCAGTTCTTC.